This TCR beta chain came from a study of T cell responses to AZD1222 COVID-19 vaccine. The study's findings and limits: Epitopes outside B.1.351 and B.1.1.7 mutated regions reportedly drew nearly half of spike TCRs. Mostly white British, mostly female donors; authors suggested clonal diversity may be underestimated.

Generated by immunoSEQ multiplex PCR, the TCRdb table keeps only in-frame clones and is missing some. Of around 160,000 clones in the sample, around 94% were seen once. Per the germline V gene, CDR1 is SGHAT and CDR2 is FQNNGV. CDR3 length: 16 residues. V lost 6 bases, J lost 3 bases, and 9 bases stayed unmatched. On this clone itself: Its target is unknown.

This material consisted of peripheral blood, taken on day 0 of AZD1222 vaccination. This clonotype originated in an adult in good health. The V call is TRBV11-2, the J call TRBJ2-3; 10 bases line up with TRBD2. CDR3 residues: CASRRTSGRLTDTQYF. In nucleotides, the CDR3 is TGTGCCAGCAGACGGACTAGCGGAAGATTAACAGATACGCAGTATTTT.